The TCR beta chain described here comes from a study of cytomegalovirus exposure and HLA in healthy donors. This CDR3 spans 13 amino acids. Germline V lookup: CDR1 SEHNR, CDR2 FQNEAQ (reference sequence). The J segment lost 4 bases and the V segment lost 4 bases, leaving 3 bases of the junction unmatched. In the PCR, 60 Vbeta and 13 Jbeta primers were used. TCRdb's table, derived via immunoSEQ multiplex PCR, lists solely in-frame clones and lacks some. The top ten hold about 20% of the sample, which has about 75,000 clones, 84% seen once. The chain joins TRBV7-9 to TRBJ2-5; 7 bases fit TRBD1. The source material was PBMCs. The clonotype comes from a man between 65 and 85 years old in good health and CMV-seropositive. In DNA, the CDR3 is TGTGCCAGCAGCTCGGGACAGCGAGAGACCCAGTACTTC. It encodes CASSSGQRETQYF.